The rows below give T cell receptor beta chains drawn from one sample of a study of T cell repertoires in cytomegalovirus infection. One entry per CDR3 protein results from TCRdb running MiXCR on the reads. The sample lists around 450,000 distinct CDR3 sequences; around 32% were seen once. Sample: PBMCs. These receptors originate from a human donor in good health (CMV status not recorded). Some clones in this sample may be carry-over from other donors' samples. Both conserved end residues are part of each CDR3. Each record gives: CDR3 protein, V gene, J gene.

CDR3: CASSGRQVGNTEAFF
V: TRBV7-2
J: TRBJ1-1

CDR3: CASIPDGWAGEQFF
V: TRBV19
J: TRBJ2-1

CDR3: CASSDTGFSTDTQYF
V: TRBV6-1
J: TRBJ2-3

CDR3: CASSPRTGGAYEQYF
V: TRBV9
J: TRBJ2-7

CDR3: CASSPNPGQGLKLFF
V: TRBV7-2
J: TRBJ1-4

CDR3: CASSKGPPGIGTGELFF
V: TRBV7-2
J: TRBJ2-2

CDR3: CASSSQLAGGPYNEQFF
V: TRBV28
J: TRBJ2-1

CDR3: CARSTLDGYGYTF
V: TRBV27
J: TRBJ1-2

CDR3: CASDSQETQYF
V: TRBV7-6
J: TRBJ2-5

CDR3: CASSYRAQNYNEQFF
V: TRBV5-1
J: TRBJ2-1

CDR3: CASSSGTGGASYQPQHF
V: TRBV7-8
J: TRBJ1-5

CDR3: CASSFVTLNSGANDLTF
V: TRBV12-3/TRBV12-4
J: TRBJ2-6

CDR3: CAIRTGPGGYTF
V: TRBV6-5
J: TRBJ1-2

CDR3: CASSYSGPMGTDTQYF
V: TRBV6-5
J: TRBJ2-3

CDR3: CASSLGGGFVGSTDTQYF
V: TRBV7-6
J: TRBJ2-3

CDR3: CASGPHRDPYYGYTF
V: TRBV7-2
J: TRBJ1-2

CDR3: CASSSWAATYEQYF
V: TRBV7-9
J: TRBJ2-7

CDR3: CASSQDGLLAGVLDTQYF
V: TRBV3-1
J: TRBJ2-3

CDR3: CASSPHRGGTPYNEQFF
V: TRBV11-2
J: TRBJ2-1

CDR3: CSARDRNRGGTEAFF
V: TRBV20-1
J: TRBJ1-1

CDR3: CASSQVAGNYGYTF
V: TRBV4-3
J: TRBJ1-2

CDR3: CASSLEGSGWEETQYF
V: TRBV7-8
J: TRBJ2-5

CDR3: CASSYGQGRANEKLFF
V: TRBV6-5
J: TRBJ1-4

CDR3: CSRSMTGVRGYTF
V: TRBV12-3/TRBV12-4
J: TRBJ1-2

CDR3: CASTLRAYEQYF
V: TRBV12-3/TRBV12-4
J: TRBJ2-7

CDR3: CASSPRDDRDGYTF
V: TRBV5-4
J: TRBJ1-2

CDR3: CSARAVDRLYQPQHF
V: TRBV20-1
J: TRBJ1-5

CDR3: CSSTRPVRTDTQYF
V: TRBV6-2/TRBV6-3
J: TRBJ2-3

CDR3: CATGDLQPYNEQFF
V: TRBV10-3
J: TRBJ2-1

CDR3: CASSSTGEGEIF
V: TRBV7-3
J: TRBJ1-2

CDR3: CASSPRGGEKLFF
V: TRBV6-6
J: TRBJ1-4

CDR3: CASSLTGANNEQFF
V: TRBV11-2
J: TRBJ2-1

CDR3: CASSNRGVYNEQFF
V: TRBV19
J: TRBJ2-1

CDR3: CASSLPGGNNEQFF
V: TRBV2
J: TRBJ2-1

CDR3: CASSKGPGNEKLFF
V: TRBV19
J: TRBJ1-4

CDR3: CASSLYSGTGGSPLHF
V: TRBV7-2
J: TRBJ1-6

CDR3: CSARPGTANTEAFF
V: TRBV20-1
J: TRBJ1-1

CDR3: CASSLKGGLGYTF
V: TRBV5-6
J: TRBJ1-2

CDR3: CSAMMRLDNSPLHF
V: TRBV20-1
J: TRBJ1-6

CDR3: CASSQGFLAWVRTDTQYF
V: TRBV4-1
J: TRBJ2-3

CDR3: CASSDLPGLSTDTQYF
V: TRBV6-4
J: TRBJ2-3

CDR3: CASTSGQGYTEAFF
V: TRBV7-6
J: TRBJ1-1

CDR3: CASERANYGYTF
V: TRBV6-1
J: TRBJ1-2

CDR3: CASSQLAGGMVETQYF
V: TRBV6-2/TRBV6-3
J: TRBJ2-5

CDR3: CASSPQGAIEAFF
V: TRBV5-1
J: TRBJ1-1

CDR3: CASSYLPTTQETQYF
V: TRBV18
J: TRBJ2-5

CDR3: CASNGQADSPLHF
V: TRBV19
J: TRBJ1-6

CDR3: CASSRTGPNQPQHF
V: TRBV7-2
J: TRBJ1-5

CDR3: CASRDSGEYGYTF
V: TRBV10-2
J: TRBJ1-2